This is a list of T cell receptor beta chains from one sample in a study of Ad26.COV2.S vaccination and SARS-CoV-2 variants. Produced via immunoSEQ multiplex PCR; TCRdb's table is partial and in-frame only. The sample holds over 300,000 clones, roughly four fifths seen once. The source was peripheral blood, collected in a trial of Ad26.COV2.S vaccine versus placebo. The receptors stem from a person aged 18 to 59 who received the Ad26.COV2.S COVID-19 vaccine or a placebo. Each CDR3 is given without its conserved first and last residue. Expanded clones are given a class, and other clones once, few, many or no size at all.

cdr3_aa j_call v_call clone_size
ATSAQTSRAYNEQF TRBJ2-1 TRBV24-1 NA
ATSRIPNGGQVNYGYT TRBJ1-2 TRBV15 few
ASSIRGTANTEAF TRBJ1-1 TRBV19 NA
ASSYAGFGGPQH TRBJ1-5 TRBV6-2/TRBV6-3 NA
SVGTGRIDTQY TRBJ2-3 TRBV29-1 NA
ASSLTGLGGEVKLF TRBJ1-4 TRBV5-1 NA
ASGRLGSTEAF TRBJ1-1 TRBV7-3 NA
ASSVRLAGESGANVLT TRBJ2-6 TRBV6-1 NA
ATSDYENQPQH TRBJ1-5 TRBV24-1 few
SASRSLSWGGTEAF TRBJ1-1 TRBV20-1 NA
ASSLMVVYDTEAF TRBJ1-1 TRBV7-2 NA
SVAGQGNSPLH TRBJ1-6 TRBV29-1 few
ASSQGPRETQY TRBJ2-5 TRBV4-3 NA
ASSASGSTGELF TRBJ2-2 TRBV6-4 few
ASSYESRGTEAF TRBJ1-1 TRBV6-5 NA
ASSFGRGYEQY TRBJ2-7 TRBV5-6 NA
ASSLASGSSYEQY TRBJ2-7 TRBV4-1 few
ASSQYREQF TRBJ2-1 TRBV4-1 NA
ASSLGDKGGEKLF TRBJ1-4 TRBV5-1 NA
ASSMQGSYEQY TRBJ2-7 TRBV19 NA
ASSELLAGAGEQF TRBJ2-1 TRBV10-1 NA
ASRGEYEQY TRBJ2-7 TRBV11-2 NA